The present entry profiles one T cell receptor beta chain with its context. Germline V gene sequence: CDR1 MNHEY, CDR2 SMNVEV (reference sequence). Trimming took off 3 bases at V and 2 bases at J, with 7 bases between the two ends. The CDR3 loop spans 14 amino acids. This specimen belongs to a study of blood T cell repertoires in COVID-19. Looking at the study overall: Spain, Italy and the United States supplied samples that represented acute and convalescent COVID-19.

Generated by immunoSEQ multiplex PCR, the TCRdb table keeps only in-frame clones and is missing some. Among more than 250,000 clones listed, nearly 90% were seen once. This clonotype was sampled from a woman aged 18-30 years with acute COVID-19. The sample comprised PBMCs or T cells enriched from blood (not recorded which). This chain joins TRBV27 and TRBJ2-2; weak D call: TRBD2 (5 bases). The CDR3 protein is CASSFGGNTGELFF. For the CDR3, the DNA is TGTGCCAGCAGTTTCGGAGGAAACACCGGGGAGCTGTTTTTT.